Each of the 4 T cell receptor beta chains below was sequenced from the same sample in a study of T cell changes during pregnancy in multiple sclerosis. Method: immunoSEQ multiplex PCR; TCRdb's copy keeps in-frame clones and lacks some. The sample lists some 22,000 clones, approximately 87% occurring once. Source: CD8+ T cells from peripheral blood mononuclear cells, taken before pregnancy. All receptors come from a female donor with multiple sclerosis, enrolled in a pregnancy study.

The V call is TRBV28, the J call TRBJ2-7; TRBD2 agrees at 7 bases. From germline, CDR1 is MDHEN and CDR2 SYDVKM. This CDR3 spans 15 amino acids. Trimming at V came to 6 bases and at J to 3 bases, leaving 11 bases not matched to a gene. The CDR3 nucleotides read TGTGCCAGCAGGGACGGGGGGTCCTCCCTCTACGAGCAGTACTTC. Translated: CASRDGGSSLYEQYF.

This clone has only one observation. The chain carries TRBV9 and TRBJ2-1, with 10 bases that match TRBD2. With 4 bases clipped from V and 9 bases from J, the junction kept 19 bases outside the gene matches. This CDR3 spans 18 amino acids. The germline V gene has CDR1 SGDLS and CDR2 YYNGEE. The CDR3 region is CASSPRTAKAGGPGEQFF. The CDR3, as DNA: TGTGCCAGCAGCCCCCGTACCGCAAAAGCGGGAGGGCCGGGTGAGCAGTTCTTC.

On this clone itself: Germline is not matched at one junction end, which may reflect a read error. The V call is TRBV12-5, the J call TRBJ2-7, with no clear D. Germline CDR1 and CDR2: LGHNT and FRNRAP. CDR3 size: 11 residues. For the CDR3, the DNA is TGTGCTAGTGGTTTGTTAGGTCTGCGGTGCTTC. Protein: CASGLLGLRCF.

The CDR3 nucleotides are TGTGCCAGCAGTTATTATGGAGGTCAGCCCCAGCATTTT. Its protein is CASSYYGGQPQHF. The chain joins TRBV6-5 to TRBJ1-5; no reliable D call. V was trimmed by 3 bases and J by 6 bases, leaving 9 bases between them. There are 13 residues in the CDR3. CDR1 and CDR2 from the germline V gene are MNHEY and SVGAGI.